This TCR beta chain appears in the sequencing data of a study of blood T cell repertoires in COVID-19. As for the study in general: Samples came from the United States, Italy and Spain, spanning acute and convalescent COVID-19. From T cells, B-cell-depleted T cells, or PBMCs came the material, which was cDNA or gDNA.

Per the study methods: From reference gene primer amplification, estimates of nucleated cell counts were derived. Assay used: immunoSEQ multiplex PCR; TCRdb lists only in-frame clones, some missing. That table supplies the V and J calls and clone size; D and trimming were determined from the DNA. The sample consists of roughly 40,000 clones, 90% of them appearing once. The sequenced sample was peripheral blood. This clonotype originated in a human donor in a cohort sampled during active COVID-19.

The CDR3 loop is CASSLGLPNEKLFF. The DNA of the CDR3 is TGTGCCAGCAGCTTAGGACTACCTAATGAAAAACTGTTTTTT. The rearrangement joins TRBV7-9 to TRBJ1-4; D is unresolved. Between the trimmed V and J ends, which lost 1 base and 3 bases, there was a span of 6 bases. Germline CDR1 SEHNR, CDR2 FQNEAQ (reference sequence). CDR3 length: 14 residues.